The 20 T cell receptor beta chains below come from one sample, sequenced in a study of immune heterogeneity within non-small cell lung tumors. The starting template was genomic DNA from bulk tumor, 600 ng per sample. Widely spaced biopsies, several per primary tumor, were obtained at surgery. Their non-small cell lung cancer was newly diagnosed and untreated, and the patients underwent curative surgery. It was a multiplex PCR that amplified TCR beta CDR3, with 32 V and 13 J primers. TCRdb re-called the multiplex PCR reads through MiXCR, storing one row per CDR3 protein. Among around 21,000 distinct CDR3 sequences, around 30% were seen once, and the ten largest hold 4% to 5.5%. The sequenced material came from lung tumor tissue. The receptors were gathered from a man aged 40-50 years with non-small cell lung cancer.

This clonotype was counted many times. At one boundary the junction diverges from the germline segment, which might be a read error. This rearrangement joins TRBV19 to TRBJ1-5, with D perhaps TRBD1 (6 bases). Germline-derived CDR1 and CDR2 are LNHDA and SQIVND (reference sequence). There are 14 residues in the CDR3. The CDR3 DNA follows: TGTGCCAGTAGTGTAGACACAGGGATTCAGCCCCAGCATTTT. Residues: CASSVDTGIQPQHF.

The rearrangement links TRBV30 to TRBJ2-7; TRBD2 aligns across 7 bases. The CDR3 extends over 13 amino acids. Trimming removed 3 bases from V and 5 bases from J; junction bases left unmatched: 7. Per germline, CDR1 GTSNPN and CDR2 SVGIG (reference sequence). CDR3 nucleotide sequence: TGTGCCTGGAGCCGGGTTGGGGGGGACGAGCAGTACTTC. Protein sequence: CAWSRVGGDEQYF.

This clonotype was counted many times. The chain recombines TRBV6-2 or TRBV6-3 with TRBJ1-6; D unresolved. The CDR3 sequence is 16 residues long. Trimming cost V 6 bases and J 7 bases, with 19 bases left between them. Germline CDR1 MNHEY, CDR2 SVGEGT. DNA of the CDR3: TGTGCCAGCAGGGGCCAAACCCCAAGGAGAAATTCACCCCTCCACTTT. Translation: CASRGQTPRRNSPLHF.

Remarks on this clonotype: A clone one base away is much larger, so this may be a read error. CDR3 region: CASSYTTCFSSGNTIYF. Here the CDR3 DNA reads TGTGCCAGCAGTTACACAACCTGCTTCAGCTCTGGAAACACCATATATTTT. This sequence joins TRBV6-9 and TRBJ1-3; D ambiguous. Germline V gene data show CDR1 as MNHGY and CDR2 as SVAAGI. Trimming took 3 bases from V and 0 from J, leaving 15 bases between them. This CDR3 region has 17 residues.

This clonotype is medium-sized (0.01 to 0.1%) in the sample. This rearrangement joins TRBV10-2 to TRBJ2-1; D not resolved. The germline V and J ends were trimmed by 6 bases and 3 bases, with 15 bases remaining between them. The CDR3 runs to 15 residues. Germline assignment: CDR1 WSHSY and CDR2 SAAADI. CDR3: CASSPDSMIYNEQFF. The CDR3 DNA reads TGCGCCAGCAGCCCAGATAGCATGATCTACAATGAGCAGTTCTTC.

This clonotype was counted ten times or more. The CDR3 nucleotides read TGTGCCAGCAGCTTATATCCCCCCACCAGGGGGCCCTACGAGCAGTACTTC. This codes for CASSLYPPTRGPYEQYF. The V and J genes are TRBV7-9 and TRBJ2-7; TRBD1 matches at 8 bases. Unmatched junction bases numbered 11, after V lost 2 bases and J lost 2 bases. CDR1 is SEHNR and CDR2 is FQNEAQ in the germline V gene (reference sequence). The CDR3 length is 17 residues.

The V gene is TRBV11-2, the J gene TRBJ2-6; D not certain. Germline lookup yields CDR1 SGHAT and CDR2 FQNNGV. Trimming pared 1 base from V and 2 bases from J, leaving 6 bases between. CDR3 length equals 15 residues. The CDR3 loop reads CASSLGGAGANVLTF. The CDR3 nucleotides read TGTGCCAGCAGCTTAGGAGGTGCTGGGGCCAACGTCCTGACTTTC.

The V and J genes are TRBV20-1 and TRBJ2-5; D unresolved. Germline CDR1 is DFQATT and CDR2 is SNEGSKA (reference sequence). V lost 7 bases, J lost 0 bases, and 12 bases lay in between. This CDR3 is 13 amino acids long. For the CDR3, the DNA is TGCAGTGATGGCTCTACCTACCAAGAGACCCAGTACTTC. It codes for CSDGSTYQETQYF.

Points on this clonotype: The CDR3 carries no conserved terminal phenylalanine or tryptophan, so it likely arises from a read error. No DNA is shown, since the ends of the CDR3 on it are uncertain; the CDR3 is the one TCRdb lists. The CDR3 loop reads CASSLGGAKYL. This chain joins TRBV11-2 and TRBJ2-5; the D call in the table, TRBD1, was not verified against the DNA. Germline CDR1 reads SGHAT; CDR2 reads FQNNGV. With termini counted, the CDR3 has 11 amino acids.

The rearrangement links TRBV5-1 to TRBJ1-4; no clear D. Between the trimmed V and J ends, which lost 1 base and 8 bases, there was a span of 18 bases. From germline, CDR1 is SGHRS and CDR2 YFSETQ. The CDR3 contains 16 residues. In nucleotides, the CDR3 is TGCGCCAGCAGCTTGTCTATAAACCGAGCCGAAGAAAAACTGTTTTTT. This translates into CASSLSINRAEEKLFF.

In the case of this clonotype: Possible read error: a much larger clone is one base away. This sequence joins TRBV5-1 and TRBJ1-2; no clear D. This CDR3 contains 13 residues. The germline V gene encodes CDR1 SGHRS and CDR2 YFSETQ. CDR3 in amino acids: CASTLGLNYCYTF. The CDR3 DNA sequence: TGCGCCAGCACTCTTGGACTAAACTATTGCTACACCTTC. Complete variable domain (other parts from reference TRBV5-1 and TRBJ1-2): KAGVTQTPRYLIKTRGQQVTLSCSPISGHRSVSWYQQTPGQGLQFLFEYFSETQRNKGNFPGRFSGRQFSNSRSEMNVSTLELGDSALYLCASTLGLNYCYTFGSGTRLTVV.

The chain links TRBV11-2 to TRBJ2-1; D unclear. CDR3 size: 15 residues. Germline V gene sequence: CDR1 SGHAT, CDR2 FQNNGV. V was cut by 0 bases and J by 1 base, with 7 bases left in between. CDR3: CASSLEFQSYNEQFF. CDR3 in DNA: TGTGCCAGCAGCTTAGAGTTTCAATCCTACAATGAGCAGTTCTTC.

The V and J genes are TRBV27 and TRBJ1-2; D gene unclear. CDR1 and CDR2 (germline): MNHEY, SMNVEV (reference sequence). The CDR3 runs to 14 residues. CDR3: CGSSLYPGGDGYTF. The CDR3 coding sequence is TGTGGAAGCAGTTTATACCCCGGCGGCGACGGCTACACCTTC.

Regarding this clonotype: Being one base from a much bigger clone, this may be a read error. CDR3 nucleotide sequence: TGTGCCAGTATCGCACAGGGCGCCGGGGAGCTGTTTTTT. It encodes CASIAQGAGELFF. The chain employs TRBV19 and TRBJ2-2; D is perhaps TRBD1 (6 bases). Germline V gives CDR1 LNHDA, CDR2 SQIVND (reference sequence). Trimming removed 7 bases at V and 6 bases at J, with 12 bases between. There are 13 residues in the CDR3.

With respect to this clonotype: One junction end does not reproduce the germline sequence, and a read error may be involved. This rearrangement joins TRBV7-8 to TRBJ2-3; 9 bases match TRBD2. Germline CDR1 SGHVS, CDR2 FQNEAQ. The CDR3 consists of 12 residues. The CDR3 sequence is CSSSLRAGGQYF. The DNA for the CDR3 is TGTTCCAGCAGCTTAAGAGCGGGGGGGCAGTATTTT.

This clonotype has more than one count but fewer than ten. J is TRBJ2-1 and V is TRBV11-3; D is undetermined. The CDR3 is 11 amino acids. Germline values: CDR1 SGHNT, CDR2 YENEEA. V shed 4 bases and J shed 9 bases, with 7 bases lying between them. CDR3 sequence (DNA): TGTGCCAGCAGCTCCTCGGCTGAGCAGTTCTTC. This codes for CASSSSAEQFF. Complete variable domain (other parts from reference TRBV11-3 and TRBJ2-1): EAGVVQSPRYKIIEKKQPVAFWCNPISGHNTLYWYLQNLGQGPELLIRYENEEAVDDSQLPKDRFSAERLKGVDSTLKIQPAELGDSAVYLCASSSSAEQFFGPGTRLTVL.

In regard to this clonotype: This clone may be a read error of a much larger clone one base away. No conserved phenylalanine or tryptophan is present at the end of the CDR3, so a read error is the likely explanation. The chain uses TRBV12-3 or TRBV12-4 and TRBJ2-7; the D gene is possibly TRBD1 (6 bases). The CDR3 is 15 residues long. The ends were cut back, 1 base at V and 2 bases at J, with 12 bases in the middle. The CDR3 DNA is TGTGCCAGCAGTTTAGTCTGGACAGTGGCCTACGAGCAGTACTTA. This translates into CASSLVWTVAYEQYL.

Worth noting for this clonotype: A much larger clone is a single base away; this may be a read error. The V gene is TRBV7-3, the J gene TRBJ2-1; D unresolved. CDR3 length equals 17 residues. Trimming shortened V by 5 bases and J by 4 bases, and 21 bases separated the two germline ends. The V gene's germline CDR1 is SGHTA and CDR2 FQGTGA. The CDR3 here is CASSLDMSLGGYNEQFF. The CDR3 nucleotides read TGTGCCAGCAGCCTAGACATGTCGCTCGGTGGATACAATGAGCAGTTCTTC.

This clonotype was observed many times. The chain uses TRBV4-1 and TRBJ2-7, with D possibly TRBD2 on 5 matching bases. Germline V gene sequence: CDR1 MGHRA, CDR2 YSYEKL. Trimming shortened V by 1 base and J by 2 bases, and 12 bases separated the two germline ends. The CDR3 spans 15 residues. The CDR3 spells CASSQGTGVAYEQYF. Here the CDR3 DNA reads TGCGCCAGCAGCCAAGGAACCGGGGTAGCCTACGAGCAGTACTTC.

Written as DNA, the CDR3 is TGTGCCAGCAGCCGGGGGACAGGGGGTGTTCAGCCCCAGCATTTT. Translated, it gives CASSRGTGGVQPQHF. This chain joins TRBV3-1 and TRBJ1-5; 11 bases fit TRBD1. This CDR3 is 15 amino acids long. Germline V gene sequence: CDR1 LGHDT, CDR2 YNNKEL (reference sequence). The junction had 5 bases not matched to a gene; V was cut back by 4 bases and J by 6 bases.